This T cell receptor beta chain was profiled in a study of control samples from healthy donors and cancer patients. CDR3 size: 13 residues. The protocol was immunoSEQ multiplex PCR, while the TCRdb copy is restricted to in-frame clones and leaves out a portion. This sample carries about 49,000 clones, 80% to 90% of them seen once, and the ten largest clones take 2.5% to 3%. The specimen sequenced was PBMCs. The sequence was collected from a woman aged 50 to 60 with lung cancer. This rearrangement joins TRBV21-1 to TRBJ2-3; the D call TRBD2 from the table was never checked on the DNA. TRBV21-1 is listed as a pseudogene. CDR3 nucleotide sequence: TGTGCCAGCAGCAGCCCTAACACAGATACGCAGTATTTT. It is translated as CASSSPNTDTQYF.